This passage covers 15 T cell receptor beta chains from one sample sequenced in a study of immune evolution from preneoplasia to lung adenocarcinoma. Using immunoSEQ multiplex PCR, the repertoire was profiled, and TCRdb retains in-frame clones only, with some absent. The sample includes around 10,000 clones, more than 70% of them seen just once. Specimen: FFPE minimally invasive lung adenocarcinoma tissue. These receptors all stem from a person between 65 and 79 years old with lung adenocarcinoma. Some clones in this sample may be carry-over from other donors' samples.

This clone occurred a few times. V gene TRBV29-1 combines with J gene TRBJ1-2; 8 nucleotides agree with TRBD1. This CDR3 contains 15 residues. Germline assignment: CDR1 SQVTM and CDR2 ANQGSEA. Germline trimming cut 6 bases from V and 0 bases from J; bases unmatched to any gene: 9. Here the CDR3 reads CSVDLGTGANYGYTF. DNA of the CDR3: TGCAGCGTAGATTTAGGGACAGGAGCTAACTATGGCTACACCTTC. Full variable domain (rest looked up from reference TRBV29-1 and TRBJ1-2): SAVISQKPSRDICQRGTSLTIQCQVDSQVTMMFWYRQQPGQSLTLIATANQGSEATYESGFVIDKFPISRPNLTFSTLTVSNMSPEDSSIYLCSVDLGTGANYGYTFGSGTRLTVV.

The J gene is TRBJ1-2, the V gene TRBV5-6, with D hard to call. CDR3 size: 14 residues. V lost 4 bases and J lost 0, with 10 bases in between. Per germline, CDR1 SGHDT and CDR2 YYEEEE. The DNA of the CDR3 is TGTGCCAGCAGCGTAGAAGTGGCTAACTATGGCTACACCTTC. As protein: CASSVEVANYGYTF.

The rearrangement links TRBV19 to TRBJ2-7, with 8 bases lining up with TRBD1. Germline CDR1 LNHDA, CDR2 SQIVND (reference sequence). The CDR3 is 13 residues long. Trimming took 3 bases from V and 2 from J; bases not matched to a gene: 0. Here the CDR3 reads CASSMDRAYEQYF. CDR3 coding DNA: TGTGCCAGTAGTATGGACAGGGCCTACGAGCAGTACTTC.

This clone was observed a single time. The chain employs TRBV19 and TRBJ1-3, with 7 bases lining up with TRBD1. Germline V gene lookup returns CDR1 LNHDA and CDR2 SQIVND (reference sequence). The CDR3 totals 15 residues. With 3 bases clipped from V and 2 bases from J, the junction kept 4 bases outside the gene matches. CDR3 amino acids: CASSIRGGTGNTIYF. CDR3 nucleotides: TGTGCCAGTAGTATTAGAGGGGGCACTGGAAACACCATATATTTT.

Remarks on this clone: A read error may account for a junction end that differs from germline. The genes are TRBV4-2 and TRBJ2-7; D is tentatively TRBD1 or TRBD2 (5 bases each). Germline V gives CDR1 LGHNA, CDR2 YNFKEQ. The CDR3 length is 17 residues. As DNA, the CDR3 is TGTGCCAGCGGCCAAGTAGCCGGGACCCATAGCTCCTACGAGCAGTACTTC. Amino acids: CASGQVAGTHSSYEQYF.

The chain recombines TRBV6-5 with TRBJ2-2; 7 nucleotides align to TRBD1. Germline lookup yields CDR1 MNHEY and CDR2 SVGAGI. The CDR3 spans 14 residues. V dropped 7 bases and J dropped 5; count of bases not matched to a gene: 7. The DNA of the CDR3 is TGTGCCAGCAAGTTGACAGGGCCAACCGGGGAGCTGTTTTTT. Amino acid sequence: CASKLTGPTGELFF.

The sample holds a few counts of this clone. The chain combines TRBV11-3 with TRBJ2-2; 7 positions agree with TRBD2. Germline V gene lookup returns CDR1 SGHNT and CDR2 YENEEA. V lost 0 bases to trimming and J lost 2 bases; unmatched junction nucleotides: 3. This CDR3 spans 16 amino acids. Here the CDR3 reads CASSLDRGLNTGELFF. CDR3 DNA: TGTGCCAGCAGCTTAGATCGGGGACTAAACACCGGGGAGCTGTTTTTT.

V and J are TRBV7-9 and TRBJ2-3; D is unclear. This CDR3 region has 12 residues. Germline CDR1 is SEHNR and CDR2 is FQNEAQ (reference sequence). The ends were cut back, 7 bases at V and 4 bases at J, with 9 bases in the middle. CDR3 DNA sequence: TGTGCCAGCAATAACGGCCCAGATACGCAGTATTTT. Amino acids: CASNNGPDTQYF.

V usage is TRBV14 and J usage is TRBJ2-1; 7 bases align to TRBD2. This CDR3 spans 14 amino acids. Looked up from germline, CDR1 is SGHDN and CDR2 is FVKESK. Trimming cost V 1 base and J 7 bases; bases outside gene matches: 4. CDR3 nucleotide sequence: TGTGCCAGCAGCCAAGTAGCGGGTTCTAATGAGCAGTTCTTC. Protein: CASSQVAGSNEQFF.

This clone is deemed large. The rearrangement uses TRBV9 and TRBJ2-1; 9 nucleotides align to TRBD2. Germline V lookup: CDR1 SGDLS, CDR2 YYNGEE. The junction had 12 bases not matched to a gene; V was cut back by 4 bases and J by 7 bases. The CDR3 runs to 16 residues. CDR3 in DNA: TGTGCCAGCAGCTCCCGGACTAGCGCAACAAGAAATGAGCAGTTCTTC. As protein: CASSSRTSATRNEQFF.

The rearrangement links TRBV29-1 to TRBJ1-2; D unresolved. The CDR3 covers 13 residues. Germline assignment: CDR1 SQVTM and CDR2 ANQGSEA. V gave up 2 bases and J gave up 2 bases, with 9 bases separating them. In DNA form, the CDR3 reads TGCAGCGTTGAAAAAACACTAAACTATGGCTACACCTTC. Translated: CSVEKTLNYGYTF.

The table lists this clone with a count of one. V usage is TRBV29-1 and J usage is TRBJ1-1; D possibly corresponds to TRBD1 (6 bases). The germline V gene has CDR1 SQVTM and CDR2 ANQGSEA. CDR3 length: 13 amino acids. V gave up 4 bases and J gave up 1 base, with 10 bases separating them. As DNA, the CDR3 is TGCAGCGTTGTCGGGACAACGAACACTGAAGCTTTCTTT. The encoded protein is CSVVGTTNTEAFF.

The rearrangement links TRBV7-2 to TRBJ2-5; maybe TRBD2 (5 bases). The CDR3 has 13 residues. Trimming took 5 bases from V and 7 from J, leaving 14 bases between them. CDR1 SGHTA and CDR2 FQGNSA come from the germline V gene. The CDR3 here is CASSERWVGTQYF. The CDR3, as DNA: TGTGCCAGCAGCGAGCGGTGGGTTGGGACCCAGTACTTC.

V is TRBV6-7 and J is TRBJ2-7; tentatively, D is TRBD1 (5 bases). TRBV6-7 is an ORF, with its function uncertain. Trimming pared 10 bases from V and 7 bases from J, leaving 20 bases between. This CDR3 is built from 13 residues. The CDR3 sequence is CAKTTVRSAEQYF. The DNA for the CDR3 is TGTGCCAAAACGACAGTCCGTAGTGCGGAGCAGTACTTC.

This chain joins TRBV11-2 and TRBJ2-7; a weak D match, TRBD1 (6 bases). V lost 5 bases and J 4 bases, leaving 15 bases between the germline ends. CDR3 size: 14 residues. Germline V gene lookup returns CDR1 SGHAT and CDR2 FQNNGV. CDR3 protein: CASSPRTESYEQYF. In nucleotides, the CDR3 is TGTGCCAGCAGCCCCCGGACAGAGTCATACGAGCAGTACTTC.